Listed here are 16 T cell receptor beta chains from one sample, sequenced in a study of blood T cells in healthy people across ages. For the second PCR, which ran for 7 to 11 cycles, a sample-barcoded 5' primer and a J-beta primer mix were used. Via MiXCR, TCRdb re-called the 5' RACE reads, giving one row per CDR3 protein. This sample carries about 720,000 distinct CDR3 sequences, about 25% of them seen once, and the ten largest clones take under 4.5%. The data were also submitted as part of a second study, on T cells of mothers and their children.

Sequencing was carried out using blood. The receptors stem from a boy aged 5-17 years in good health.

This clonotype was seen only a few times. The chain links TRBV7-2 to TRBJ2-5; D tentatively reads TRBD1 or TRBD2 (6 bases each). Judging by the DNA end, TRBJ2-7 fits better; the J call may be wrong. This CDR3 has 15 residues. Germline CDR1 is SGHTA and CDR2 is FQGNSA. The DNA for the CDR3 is TGTGCCAGCAGCTTAGGAGGGGGAGGACGGTACGAGCAGTACTTC. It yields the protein CASSLGGGGRYEQYF.

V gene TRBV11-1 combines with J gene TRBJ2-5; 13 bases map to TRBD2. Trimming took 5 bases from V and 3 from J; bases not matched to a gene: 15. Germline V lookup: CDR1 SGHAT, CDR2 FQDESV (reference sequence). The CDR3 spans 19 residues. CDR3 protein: CASSRGANVLAGGEETQYF. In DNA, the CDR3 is TGTGCCAGCAGCCGAGGGGCCAATGTACTAGCGGGAGGGGAAGAGACCCAGTACTTC.

The CDR3 sequence is CASSEGPGGNQPQHF. DNA of the CDR3: TGTGCCAGCAGCGAGGGTCCCGGGGGCAATCAGCCCCAGCATTTT. The chain carries TRBV14 and TRBJ1-5; D is ambiguous. CDR1 and CDR2 (germline): SGHDN, FVKESK. V was trimmed by 5 bases and J by 2 bases, leaving 13 bases between them. This CDR3 contains 15 residues. Combining the CDR3 with reference TRBV14 and TRBJ1-5 gives the whole variable domain EAGVTQFPSHSVIEKGQTVTLRCDPISGHDNLYWYRRVMGKEIKFLLHFVKESKQDESGMPNNRFLAERTGGTYSTLKVQPAELEDSGVYFCASSEGPGGNQPQHFGDGTRLSIL.

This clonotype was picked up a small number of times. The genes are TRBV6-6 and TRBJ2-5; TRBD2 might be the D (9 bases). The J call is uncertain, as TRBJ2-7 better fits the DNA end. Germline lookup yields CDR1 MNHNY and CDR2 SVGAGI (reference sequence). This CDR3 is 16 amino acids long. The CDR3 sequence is CASGRASGDRYYEQYF. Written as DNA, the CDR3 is TGTGCCAGCGGGCGGGCTAGCGGGGACAGGTACTACGAGCAGTACTTC.

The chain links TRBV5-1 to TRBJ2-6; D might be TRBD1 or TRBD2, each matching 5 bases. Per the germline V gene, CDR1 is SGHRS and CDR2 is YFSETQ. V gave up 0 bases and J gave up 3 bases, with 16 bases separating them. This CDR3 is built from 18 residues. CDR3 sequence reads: CASSLAGTSKGGANVLTF. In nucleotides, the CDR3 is TGCGCCAGCAGCTTGGCGGGGACCTCGAAGGGTGGGGCCAACGTCCTGACTTTC.

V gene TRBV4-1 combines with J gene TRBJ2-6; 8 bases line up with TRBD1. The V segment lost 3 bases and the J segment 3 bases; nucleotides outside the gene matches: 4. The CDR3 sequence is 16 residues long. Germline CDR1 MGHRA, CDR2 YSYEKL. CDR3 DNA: TGCGCCAGCAGCCACTCAGGGGGCGTTGGGGCCAACGTCCTGACTTTC. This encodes CASSHSGGVGANVLTF.

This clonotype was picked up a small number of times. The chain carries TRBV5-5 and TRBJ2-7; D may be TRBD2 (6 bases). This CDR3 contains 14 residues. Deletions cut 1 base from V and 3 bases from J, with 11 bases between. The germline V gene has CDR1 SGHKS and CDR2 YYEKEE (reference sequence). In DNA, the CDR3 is TGTGCCAGCAGCTTGAGCGGGTTTTACTACGAGCAGTACTTC. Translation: CASSLSGFYYEQYF.

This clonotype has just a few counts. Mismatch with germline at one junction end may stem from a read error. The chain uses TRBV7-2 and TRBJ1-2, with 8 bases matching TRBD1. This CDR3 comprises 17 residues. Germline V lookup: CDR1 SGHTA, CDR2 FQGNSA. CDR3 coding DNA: TGTGCCAGCAGCATACAGGGGGATCCCATAGGAAACTATGACTACACCTTC. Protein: CASSIQGDPIGNYDYTF.

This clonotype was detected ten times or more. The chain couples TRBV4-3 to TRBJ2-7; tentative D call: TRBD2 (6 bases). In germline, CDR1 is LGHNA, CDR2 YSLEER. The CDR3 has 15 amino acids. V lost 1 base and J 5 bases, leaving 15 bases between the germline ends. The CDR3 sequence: CASSQGRRGRDEQYF. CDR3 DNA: TGCGCCAGCAGCCAAGGAAGGAGGGGTAGGGACGAGCAGTACTTC.

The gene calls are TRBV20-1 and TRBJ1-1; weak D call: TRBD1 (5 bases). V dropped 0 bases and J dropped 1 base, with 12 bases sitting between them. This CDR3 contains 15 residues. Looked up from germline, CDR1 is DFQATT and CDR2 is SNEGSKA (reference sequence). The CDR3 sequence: CSAREGTAGNTEAFF. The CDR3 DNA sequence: TGCAGTGCTAGAGAGGGGACGGCGGGGAACACTGAAGCTTTCTTT.

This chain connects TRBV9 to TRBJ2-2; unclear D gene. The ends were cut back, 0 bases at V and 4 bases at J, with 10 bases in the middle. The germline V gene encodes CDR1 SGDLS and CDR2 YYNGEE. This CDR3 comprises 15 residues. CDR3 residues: CASSVGIGFTGELFF. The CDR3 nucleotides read TGTGCCAGCAGCGTAGGAATCGGTTTCACCGGGGAGCTGTTTTTT.

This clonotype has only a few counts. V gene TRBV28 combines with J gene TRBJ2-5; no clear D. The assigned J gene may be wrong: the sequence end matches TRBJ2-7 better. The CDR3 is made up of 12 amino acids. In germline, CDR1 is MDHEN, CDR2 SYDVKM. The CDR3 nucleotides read TGTGCCAGCAGTTTAAGGCTGGGCGAGCAGTACTTC. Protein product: CASSLRLGEQYF.

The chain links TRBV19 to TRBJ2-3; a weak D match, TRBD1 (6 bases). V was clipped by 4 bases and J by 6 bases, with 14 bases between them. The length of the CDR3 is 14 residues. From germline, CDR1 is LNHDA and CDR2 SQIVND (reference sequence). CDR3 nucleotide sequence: TGTGCCAGTAGTAATCGCCAGGGGATCGATACGCAGTATTTT. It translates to CASSNRQGIDTQYF.

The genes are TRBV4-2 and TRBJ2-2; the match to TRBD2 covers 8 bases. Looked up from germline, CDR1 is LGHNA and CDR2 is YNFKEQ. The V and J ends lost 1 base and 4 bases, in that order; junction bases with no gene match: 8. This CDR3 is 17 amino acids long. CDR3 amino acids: CASSQGGAGEATGELFF. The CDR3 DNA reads TGTGCCAGCAGCCAAGGGGGAGCGGGAGAGGCCACCGGGGAGCTGTTTTTT.

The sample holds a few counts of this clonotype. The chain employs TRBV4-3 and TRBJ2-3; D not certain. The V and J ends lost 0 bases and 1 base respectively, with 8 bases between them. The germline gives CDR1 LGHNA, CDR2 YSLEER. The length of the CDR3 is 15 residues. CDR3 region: CASSQDRRRTDTQYF. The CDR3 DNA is TGCGCCAGCAGCCAAGATAGGCGCCGCACAGATACGCAGTATTTT.

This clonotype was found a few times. The CDR3 here is CSASVGLRLDKNIQYF. Here the CDR3 DNA reads TGCAGTGCTAGTGTGGGCCTGAGACTAGACAAAAACATTCAGTACTTC. The V call is TRBV20-1, the J call TRBJ2-4, with D tentatively TRBD2 (6 bases). V dropped 3 bases and J dropped 3 bases, with 18 bases sitting between them. The CDR3 runs to 16 residues. CDR1 is DFQATT, CDR2 SNEGSKA, per germline (reference sequence).